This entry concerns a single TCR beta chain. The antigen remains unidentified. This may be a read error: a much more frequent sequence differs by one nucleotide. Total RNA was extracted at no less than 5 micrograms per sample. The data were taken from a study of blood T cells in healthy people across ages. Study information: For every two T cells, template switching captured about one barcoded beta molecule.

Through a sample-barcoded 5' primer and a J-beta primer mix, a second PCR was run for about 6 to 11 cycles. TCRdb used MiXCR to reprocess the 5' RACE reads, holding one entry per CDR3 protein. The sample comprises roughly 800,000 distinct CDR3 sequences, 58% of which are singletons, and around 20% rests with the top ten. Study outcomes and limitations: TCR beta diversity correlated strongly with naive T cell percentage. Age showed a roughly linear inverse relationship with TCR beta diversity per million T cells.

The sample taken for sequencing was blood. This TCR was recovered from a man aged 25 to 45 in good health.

The CDR3 bases are TGCAGTGTATTAGGACGGGGGGTCAATGAGCAGTTCTTC. Translating gives CSVLGRGVNEQFF. The chain has TRBV20-1 and TRBJ2-1; 7 bases fit TRBD2. There are 13 residues in the CDR3. The germline gives CDR1 DFQATT, CDR2 SNEGSKA (reference sequence). The trim removed 7 bases at V and 6 bases at J, leaving 9 bases unmatched.